The 20 T cell receptor beta chains below were found in one sample sequenced in a study of T-cell memory formation after mild COVID-19. TCRdb recomputed calls from the 5' RACE reads with MiXCR, one row per CDR3 protein. Found here are 140,000 to 150,000 distinct CDR3 sequences, around 5.8% of them singletons; the top ten hold approximately 2.1%. The sample was PBMCs or a T cell subset sorted from them (not recorded which). These TCRs come from an adult woman who had mild COVID-19 (a few samples of this study predate the infection). Cell type and time point are not known.

The gene calls are TRBV7-2 and TRBJ2-7; perhaps TRBD2 as D (5 bases). The CDR3 runs 12 residues. V was pared by 5 bases and J by 12 bases, with 17 bases between. Germline CDR1 SGHTA, CDR2 FQGNSA. The CDR3: CASSAGPVLAYF. CDR3 sequence (DNA): TGTGCCAGCAGCGCGGGTCCCGTGTTGGCGTACTTC.

This clonotype was seen ten or more times. CDR3 protein: CAITGTPNYGYTF. CDR3 sequence (DNA): TGTGCCATCACCGGGACACCCAACTATGGCTACACCTTC. J is TRBJ1-2 and V is TRBV10-3, with a weak D call TRBD1 (6 bases). Germline CDR1 and CDR2: ENHRY and SYGVKD. V was cut by 7 bases and J by 2 bases, with 11 bases left in between. This CDR3 has 13 amino acids.

The chain uses TRBV12-3 or TRBV12-4 and TRBJ2-7; 7 bases match TRBD1. The CDR3 totals 13 residues. Losses at the gene ends were 8 bases for V and 0 bases for J; bases not matched to a gene: 4. CDR3 in DNA: TGTGCCAGCCGCCGGACAGGCTCCTACGAGCAGTACTTC. Protein sequence: CASRRTGSYEQYF.

The table lists this clonotype with many counts. The rearrangement joins TRBV7-8 to TRBJ2-7; 11 positions match TRBD1. CDR1 and CDR2 from the germline V gene are SGHVS and FQNEAQ. J was trimmed by 6 bases and V by 5 bases; bases with no gene match: 12. This CDR3 has 16 amino acids. The DNA of the CDR3 is TGTGCCAGCAGCCTAACGTCCGGGACAGGGGGTTCCGAGCAGTACTTC. It codes for CASSLTSGTGGSEQYF.

The V gene is TRBV28, the J gene TRBJ1-5; no definite D call. The CDR3 is made up of 15 amino acids. Trimming stripped 6 bases from V and 1 base from J, with 13 bases between. The germline V gene has CDR1 MDHEN and CDR2 SYDVKM. Written as DNA, the CDR3 is TGTGCCAGCAGCCCCCCCGGGCTCAGCAATCAGCCCCAGCATTTT. Amino acid sequence: CASSPPGLSNQPQHF.

Regarding this clonotype: This could be a read error, since a much larger clone is one nucleotide away. The chain has TRBV18 and TRBJ2-7, with D perhaps TRBD1 (5 bases). From germline, CDR1 is KGHSH and CDR2 LQKENI. The V gene lost 3 bases and the J gene lost 2 bases, with 17 bases spanning the gap. The CDR3 loop spans 16 amino acids. The CDR3 here is CASSPRQCLTPYEQYF. The CDR3, as DNA: TGTGCCAGCTCACCGCGACAGTGTTTAACTCCCTACGAGCAGTACTTC.

The table lists this clonotype with many counts. The V gene is TRBV2, the J gene TRBJ2-3; 7 bases map to TRBD2. J was trimmed by 8 bases and V by 4 bases; bases with no gene match: 12. The CDR3 spans 15 residues. Germline CDR1 SNHLY, CDR2 FYNNEI. CDR3 region: CASSAPGGGTGTQYF. The CDR3 nucleotides are TGTGCCAGCAGTGCCCCTGGGGGGGGTACGGGTACGCAGTATTTT.

This clonotype was picked up many times. The genes are TRBV4-2 and TRBJ2-3; D tentatively fits TRBD1 or TRBD2 (5 bases each). The CDR3 runs 17 residues. The V end was cut by 0 bases, the J end by 2 bases, with 15 bases between. Per the germline V gene, CDR1 is LGHNA and CDR2 is YNFKEQ. CDR3 loop: CASSQDGTRTFTDTQYF. In nucleotides, the CDR3 is TGTGCCAGCAGCCAAGATGGGACGAGAACTTTCACAGATACGCAGTATTTT.

The sample holds many counts of this clonotype. The CDR3 protein is CASSEAGINQPQHF. CDR3 sequence (DNA): TGTGCCAGCAGTGAAGCGGGGATCAATCAGCCCCAGCATTTT. J is TRBJ1-5 and V is TRBV6-1; D remains ambiguous. Trimming pared 0 bases from V and 3 bases from J, leaving 6 bases between. This CDR3 is built from 14 residues. CDR1 and CDR2 from the germline V gene are MNHNS and SASEGT.

The sample holds a few counts of this clonotype. The rearrangement links TRBV11-2 to TRBJ1-4; 7 nucleotides agree with TRBD1. Germline assignment: CDR1 SGHAT and CDR2 FQNNGV. V trimming: 1 base; J trimming: 10 bases; junction bases outside the gene matches: 6. This CDR3 has 14 amino acids. The CDR3 nucleotides are TGTGCCAGCAGCTTAGCTCGGGCAGGGGGAAAACTGTTTTTT. Amino acid sequence: CASSLARAGGKLFF.

The chain recombines TRBV14 with TRBJ1-5; D ambiguous. With 1 base removed from V and 0 bases from J, the gap between germline ends came to 4 bases. CDR1 SGHDN and CDR2 FVKESK come from the germline V gene. The CDR3 is 14 residues long. The CDR3 is CASSQGDSNQPQHF. As DNA, the CDR3 is TGTGCCAGCAGCCAAGGAGATAGCAATCAGCCCCAGCATTTT.

Many counts were recorded for this clonotype. Its ends do not fully match the called genes, so a read error is possible. The CDR3: CASRQGTGSNQPQHF. CDR3 nucleotide sequence: TGCGCCAGCAGGCAAGGGACAGGCTCCAATCAGCCCCAGCATTTT. V is TRBV4-1 and J is TRBJ1-5, with 8 nucleotides matching TRBD1. The CDR3 has 15 amino acids. Per the germline V gene, CDR1 is MGHRA and CDR2 is YSYEKL.

This clonotype was seen a handful of times. The chain joins TRBV4-1 to TRBJ1-2; possibly TRBD1 for D (5 bases). The CDR3 sequence is 15 residues long. V lost 3 bases and J lost 4, with 15 bases in between. Germline CDR1 is MGHRA and CDR2 is YSYEKL. CDR3 sequence: CASSQSTAEAYGYTF. For the CDR3, the DNA is TGCGCCAGCAGCCAGTCGACAGCGGAAGCCTATGGCTACACCTTC.

A few counts support this clonotype. The J gene is TRBJ2-1, the V gene TRBV6-5; weak D call: TRBD1 (6 bases). There are 16 residues in the CDR3. Germline-derived CDR1 and CDR2 are MNHEY and SVGAGI. V lost 5 bases, J lost 0 bases, and 14 bases lay in between. CDR3 bases: TGTGCCAGCAGTATCGCCACAGGGCGCTCCTACAATGAGCAGTTCTTC. Residues: CASSIATGRSYNEQFF.

The chain joins TRBV4-1 to TRBJ2-7, with 7 bases fitting TRBD1. V lost 1 base, J lost 3 bases, and 9 bases stayed unmatched. Germline-derived CDR1 and CDR2 are MGHRA and YSYEKL. The CDR3 has 16 amino acids. The CDR3 loop is CASSQAKGQTDYEQYF. The CDR3 nucleotides read TGCGCCAGCAGCCAAGCGAAGGGACAGACAGACTACGAGCAGTACTTC.

The chain employs TRBV29-1 and TRBJ1-1; D remains ambiguous. The CDR3 has 13 amino acids. The germline V and J ends were trimmed by 4 bases and 6 bases, with 15 bases remaining between them. Germline V gene sequence: CDR1 SQVTM, CDR2 ANQGSEA. The CDR3 reads CSVVGFSGAEAFF. The CDR3 DNA sequence: TGCAGCGTTGTGGGCTTCTCGGGCGCTGAAGCTTTCTTT.

In its sample, this clonotype was seen a few times. The gene calls are TRBV7-2 and TRBJ2-5, with 12 bases aligning to TRBD2. This CDR3 is built from 18 residues. CDR1 and CDR2 (germline): SGHTA, FQGNSA. V trimming: 5 bases; J trimming: 4 bases; junction bases outside the gene matches: 14. Here the CDR3 DNA reads TGTGCCAGCAGCCCAGGGACTAGCGGGCCGTCACGGGGAGAGACCCAGTACTTC. This sequence encodes CASSPGTSGPSRGETQYF.

This clonotype was counted ten times or more. This chain uses TRBV7-2 with TRBJ1-2; D unresolved. Trimming pared 8 bases from V and 7 bases from J, leaving 17 bases between. Germline CDR1 and CDR2: SGHTA and FQGNSA. CDR3 length: 13 residues. CDR3 in amino acids: CASGTYVDGGYTF. DNA for the CDR3: TGTGCCAGCGGCACGTACGTGGACGGTGGCTACACCTTC.

This clonotype was seen a few times. The CDR3 DNA sequence: TGTGCCAGCAGCTCGTCTAGCGGGATCTACCACGAGCAGTACTTC. Residues: CASSSSSGIYHEQYF. The chain carries TRBV7-3 and TRBJ2-7; 9 bases agree with TRBD2. CDR1 and CDR2 from the germline V gene are SGHTA and FQGTGA. Losses at the gene ends were 4 bases for V and 5 bases for J; bases not matched to a gene: 9. The CDR3 loop spans 15 amino acids.

V is TRBV7-2 and J is TRBJ2-2, with D possibly being TRBD2 (5 bases). Germline V gives CDR1 SGHTA, CDR2 FQGNSA. The CDR3 length is 15 residues. Trimming removed 2 bases at V and 3 bases at J, with 10 bases between. CDR3 amino acids: CASSLSGVDTGELFF. CDR3 DNA sequence: TGTGCCAGCAGCTTATCCGGGGTGGACACCGGGGAGCTGTTTTTT.